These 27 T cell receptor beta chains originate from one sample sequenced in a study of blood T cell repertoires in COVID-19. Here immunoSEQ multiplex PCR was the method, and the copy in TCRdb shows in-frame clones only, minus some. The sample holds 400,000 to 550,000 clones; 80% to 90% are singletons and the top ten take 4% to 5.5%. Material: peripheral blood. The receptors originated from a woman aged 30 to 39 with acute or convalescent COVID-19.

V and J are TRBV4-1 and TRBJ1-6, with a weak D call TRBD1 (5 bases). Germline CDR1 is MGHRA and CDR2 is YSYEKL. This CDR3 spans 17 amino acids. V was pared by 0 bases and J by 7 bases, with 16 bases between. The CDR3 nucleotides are TGCGCCAGCAGCCAAGAAGGGAGGTCTGGGGGAAATTCACCCCTCCACTTT. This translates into CASSQEGRSGGNSPLHF.

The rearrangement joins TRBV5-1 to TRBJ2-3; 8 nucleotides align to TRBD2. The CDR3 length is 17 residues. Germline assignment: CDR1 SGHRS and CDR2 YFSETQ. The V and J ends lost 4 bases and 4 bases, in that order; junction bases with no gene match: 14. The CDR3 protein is CASSHTLGGAGSDTQYF. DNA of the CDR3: TGCGCCAGCAGCCACACCCTCGGGGGGGCCGGTTCAGATACGCAGTATTTT.

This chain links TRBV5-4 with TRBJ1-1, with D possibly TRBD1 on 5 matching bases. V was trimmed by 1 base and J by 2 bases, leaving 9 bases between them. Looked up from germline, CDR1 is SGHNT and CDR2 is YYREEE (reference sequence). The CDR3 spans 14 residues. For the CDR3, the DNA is TGTGCCAGCAGCTTGTACAGGAGTAACACTGAAGCTTTCTTT. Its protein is CASSLYRSNTEAFF.

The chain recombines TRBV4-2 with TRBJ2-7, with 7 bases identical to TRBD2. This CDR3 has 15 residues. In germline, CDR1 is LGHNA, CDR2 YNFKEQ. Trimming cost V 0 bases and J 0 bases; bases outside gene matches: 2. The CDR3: CASSQDRGGSYEQYF. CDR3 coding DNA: TGTGCCAGCAGCCAAGATCGCGGGGGCTCCTACGAGCAGTACTTC.

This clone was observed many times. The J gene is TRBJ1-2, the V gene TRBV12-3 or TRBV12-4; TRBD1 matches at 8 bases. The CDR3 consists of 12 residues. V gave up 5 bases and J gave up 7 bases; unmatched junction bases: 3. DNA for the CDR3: TGTGCCAGCAGTCAGGGGGCGCGTGGCTACACCTTC. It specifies CASSQGARGYTF.

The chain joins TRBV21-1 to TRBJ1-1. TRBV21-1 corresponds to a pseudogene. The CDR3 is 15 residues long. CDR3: CASSKVGGRNTEAFF. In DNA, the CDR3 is TGTGCCAGCAGCAAAGTGGGGGGGAGGAACACTGAAGCTTTCTTT.

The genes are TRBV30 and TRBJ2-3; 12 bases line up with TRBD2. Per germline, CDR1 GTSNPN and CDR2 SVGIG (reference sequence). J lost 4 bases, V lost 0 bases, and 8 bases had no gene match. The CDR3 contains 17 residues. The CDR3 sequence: CAWSVASGGASSDTQYF. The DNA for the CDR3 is TGTGCCTGGAGTGTCGCTAGCGGGGGGGCGTCGTCAGATACGCAGTATTTT. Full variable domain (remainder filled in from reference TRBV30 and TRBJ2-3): SQTIHQWPATLVQPVGSPLSLECTVEGTSNPNLYWYRQAAGRGLQLLFYSVGIGQISSEVPQNLSASRPQDRQFILSSKKLLLSDSGFYLCAWSVASGGASSDTQYFGPGTRLTVL.

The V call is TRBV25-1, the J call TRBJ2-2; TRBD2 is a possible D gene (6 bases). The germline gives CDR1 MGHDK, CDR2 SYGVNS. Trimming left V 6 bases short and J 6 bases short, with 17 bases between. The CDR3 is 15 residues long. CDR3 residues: CASSQTSSGAGELFF. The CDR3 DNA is TGTGCCAGCAGCCAGACTAGTTCTGGGGCCGGGGAGCTGTTTTTT.

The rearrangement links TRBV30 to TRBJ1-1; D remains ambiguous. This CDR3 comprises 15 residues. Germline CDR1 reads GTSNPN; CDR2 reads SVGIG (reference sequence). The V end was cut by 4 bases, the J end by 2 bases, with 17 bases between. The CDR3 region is CAWTREGASNTEAFF. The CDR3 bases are TGTGCCTGGACCAGAGAGGGCGCCTCAAACACTGAAGCTTTCTTT.

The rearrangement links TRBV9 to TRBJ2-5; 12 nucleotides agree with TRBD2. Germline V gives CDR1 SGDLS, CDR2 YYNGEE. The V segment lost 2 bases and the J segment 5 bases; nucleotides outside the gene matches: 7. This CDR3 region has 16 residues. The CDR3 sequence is CASSVASSGGAETQYF. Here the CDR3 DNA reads TGTGCCAGCAGCGTGGCCTCTAGCGGGGGGGCGGAGACCCAGTACTTC.

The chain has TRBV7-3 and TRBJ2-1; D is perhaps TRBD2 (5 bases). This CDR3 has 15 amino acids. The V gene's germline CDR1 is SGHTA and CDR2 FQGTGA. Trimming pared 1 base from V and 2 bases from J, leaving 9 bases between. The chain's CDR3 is CASSLNPGTYNEQFF. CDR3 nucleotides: TGTGCCAGCAGCTTAAACCCGGGGACCTACAATGAGCAGTTCTTC. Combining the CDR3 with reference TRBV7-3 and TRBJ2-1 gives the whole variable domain GAGVSQTPSNKVTEKGKYVELRCDPISGHTALYWYRQSLGQGPEFLIYFQGTGAADDSGLPNDRFFAVRPEGSVSTLKIQRTERGDSAVYLCASSLNPGTYNEQFFGPGTRLTVL.

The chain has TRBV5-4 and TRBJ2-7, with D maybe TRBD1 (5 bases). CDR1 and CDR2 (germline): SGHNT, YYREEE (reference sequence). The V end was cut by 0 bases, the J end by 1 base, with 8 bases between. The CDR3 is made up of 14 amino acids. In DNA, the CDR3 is TGTGCCAGCAGCTTGGGACAGAGTTCCTACGAGCAGTACTTC. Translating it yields CASSLGQSSYEQYF. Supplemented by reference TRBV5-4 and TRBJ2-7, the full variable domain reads ETGVTQSPTHLIKTRGQQVTLRCSSQSGHNTVSWYQQALGQGPQFIFQYYREEENGRGNFPPRFSGLQFPNYSSELNVNALELDDSALYLCASSLGQSSYEQYFGPGTRLTVT.

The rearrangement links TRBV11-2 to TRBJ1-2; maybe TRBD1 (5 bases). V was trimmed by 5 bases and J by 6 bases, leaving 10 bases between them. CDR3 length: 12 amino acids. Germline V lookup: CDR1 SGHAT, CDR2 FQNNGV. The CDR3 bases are TGTGCCAGCAGCAGGGCGGGGGATGGCTACACCTTC. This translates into CASSRAGDGYTF.

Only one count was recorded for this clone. This CDR3 reads CASSDTGGAYEQYF. Written as DNA, the CDR3 is TGTGCCAGCAGTGATACAGGGGGGGCATACGAGCAGTACTTC. The chain has TRBV2 and TRBJ2-7; D may be TRBD1 (8 bases). The CDR3 loop spans 14 amino acids. Germline lookup yields CDR1 SNHLY and CDR2 FYNNEI. Trimming removed 3 bases from V and 4 bases from J, with 13 bases in between. The full variable domain, in which reference TRBV2 and TRBJ2-7 provide the parts outside the CDR3, is EPEVTQTPSHQVTQMGQEVILRCVPISNHLYFYWYRQILGQKVEFLVSFYNNEISEKSEIFDDQFSVERPDGSNFTLKIRSTKLEDSAMYFCASSDTGGAYEQYFGPGTRLTVT.

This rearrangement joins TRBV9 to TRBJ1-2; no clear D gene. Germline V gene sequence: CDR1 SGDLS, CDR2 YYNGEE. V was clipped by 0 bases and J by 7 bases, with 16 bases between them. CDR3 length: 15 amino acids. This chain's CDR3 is CASSVVINVPGGYTF. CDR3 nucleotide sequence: TGTGCCAGCAGCGTAGTCATTAACGTACCCGGTGGCTACACCTTC.

The CDR3 here is CASSWRGQGITGELFF. The CDR3, as DNA: TGTGCCAGCAGCTGGAGGGGACAGGGGATAACCGGGGAGCTGTTTTTT. The genes are TRBV7-3 and TRBJ2-2; 10 bases agree with TRBD1. The CDR3 is made up of 16 amino acids. The V and J ends lost 4 bases and 5 bases, in that order; junction bases with no gene match: 7. CDR1 is SGHTA, CDR2 FQGTGA, per germline.

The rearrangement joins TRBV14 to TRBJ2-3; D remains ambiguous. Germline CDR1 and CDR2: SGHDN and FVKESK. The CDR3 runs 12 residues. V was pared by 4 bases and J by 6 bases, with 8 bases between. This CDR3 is CASSPLGDTQYF. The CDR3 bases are TGTGCCAGCAGCCCCCTGGGCGATACGCAGTATTTT. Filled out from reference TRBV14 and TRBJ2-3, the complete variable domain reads EAGVTQFPSHSVIEKGQTVTLRCDPISGHDNLYWYRRVMGKEIKFLLHFVKESKQDESGMPNNRFLAERTGGTYSTLKVQPAELEDSGVYFCASSPLGDTQYFGPGTRLTVL.

CDR3 loop: CASSSPVPRASGNTIYF. The CDR3 DNA is TGTGCCAGCAGTTCCCCGGTCCCCCGAGCCTCTGGAAACACCATATATTTT. V and J are TRBV28 and TRBJ1-3, with D hard to call. The CDR3 runs 17 residues. V gave up 4 bases and J gave up 0 bases, with 16 bases separating them. In germline, CDR1 is MDHEN, CDR2 SYDVKM. Supplemented by reference TRBV28 and TRBJ1-3, the full variable domain reads DVKVTQSSRYLVKRTGEKVFLECVQDMDHENMFWYRQDPGLGLRLIYFSYDVKMKEKGDIPEGYSVSREKKERFSLILESASTNQTSMYLCASSSPVPRASGNTIYFGEGSWLTVV.

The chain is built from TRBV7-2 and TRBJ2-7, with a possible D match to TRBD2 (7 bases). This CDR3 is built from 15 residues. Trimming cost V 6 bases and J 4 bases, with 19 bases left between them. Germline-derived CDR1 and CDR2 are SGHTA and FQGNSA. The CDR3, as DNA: TGTGCCAGCAGGTGGTGGTGGGGGGGCGAATACGAGCAGTACTTC. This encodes CASRWWWGGEYEQYF.

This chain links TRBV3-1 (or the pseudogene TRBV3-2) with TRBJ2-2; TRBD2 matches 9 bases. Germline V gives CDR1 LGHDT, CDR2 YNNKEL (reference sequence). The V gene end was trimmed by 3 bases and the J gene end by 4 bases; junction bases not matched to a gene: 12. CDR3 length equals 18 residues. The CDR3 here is CASSHYSERGDSTGELFF. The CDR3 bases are TGTGCCAGCAGCCACTACTCAGAGCGGGGGGACTCCACCGGGGAGCTGTTTTTT.

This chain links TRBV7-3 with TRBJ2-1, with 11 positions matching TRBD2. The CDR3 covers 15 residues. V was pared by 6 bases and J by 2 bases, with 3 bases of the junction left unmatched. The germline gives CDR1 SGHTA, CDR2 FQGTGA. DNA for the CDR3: TGTGCCAGCAGTCTAGCGGGGGGCACCTACAATGAGCAGTTCTTC. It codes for CASSLAGGTYNEQFF.

The CDR3 is CASSIVRRQTTDTQYF. CDR3 sequence (DNA): TGTGCCAGCAGCATAGTCCGGAGACAGACAACAGATACGCAGTATTTT. This sequence joins TRBV5-5 and TRBJ2-3; maybe TRBD1 (5 bases). Germline CDR1 is SGHKS and CDR2 is YYEKEE (reference sequence). This CDR3 is 16 amino acids long. The V and J ends lost 4 bases and 3 bases respectively, with 18 bases between them.

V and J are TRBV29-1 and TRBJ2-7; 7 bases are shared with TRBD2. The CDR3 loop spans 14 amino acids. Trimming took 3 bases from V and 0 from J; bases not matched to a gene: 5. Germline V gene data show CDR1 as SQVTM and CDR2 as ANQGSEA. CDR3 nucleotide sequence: TGCAGCGTTGATGGGGGGGGTAGCTCCTACGAGCAGTACTTC. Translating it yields CSVDGGGSSYEQYF.

CDR3 coding DNA: TGCAGTGCTAGTGCCGGCACAGATACGCAGTATTTT. It is translated as CSASAGTDTQYF. This chain connects TRBV20-1 to TRBJ2-3; no firm D call. Per the germline V gene, CDR1 is DFQATT and CDR2 is SNEGSKA (reference sequence). The CDR3 runs 12 residues. The V and J ends lost 3 bases and 1 base respectively, with 5 bases between them.

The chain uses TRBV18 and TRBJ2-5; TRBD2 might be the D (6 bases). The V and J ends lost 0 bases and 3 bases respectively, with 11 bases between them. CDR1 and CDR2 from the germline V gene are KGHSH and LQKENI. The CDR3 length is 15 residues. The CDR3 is CASSPPLAIEETQYF. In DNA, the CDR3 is TGTGCCAGCTCACCACCACTAGCAATAGAAGAGACCCAGTACTTC.

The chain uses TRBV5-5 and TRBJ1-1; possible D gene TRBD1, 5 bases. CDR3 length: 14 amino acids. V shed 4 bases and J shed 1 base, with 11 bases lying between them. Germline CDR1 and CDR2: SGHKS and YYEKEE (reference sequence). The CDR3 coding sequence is TGTGCCAGCAGCGTATACGACAGGAACACTGAAGCTTTCTTT. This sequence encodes CASSVYDRNTEAFF.

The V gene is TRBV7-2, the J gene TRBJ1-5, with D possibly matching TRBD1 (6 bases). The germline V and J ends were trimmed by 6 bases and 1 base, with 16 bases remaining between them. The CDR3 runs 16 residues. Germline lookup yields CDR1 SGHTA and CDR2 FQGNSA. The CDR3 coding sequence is TGTGCCAGCAGTCGAGAGTATACAGGGAGCAATCAGCCCCAGCATTTT. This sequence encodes CASSREYTGSNQPQHF.